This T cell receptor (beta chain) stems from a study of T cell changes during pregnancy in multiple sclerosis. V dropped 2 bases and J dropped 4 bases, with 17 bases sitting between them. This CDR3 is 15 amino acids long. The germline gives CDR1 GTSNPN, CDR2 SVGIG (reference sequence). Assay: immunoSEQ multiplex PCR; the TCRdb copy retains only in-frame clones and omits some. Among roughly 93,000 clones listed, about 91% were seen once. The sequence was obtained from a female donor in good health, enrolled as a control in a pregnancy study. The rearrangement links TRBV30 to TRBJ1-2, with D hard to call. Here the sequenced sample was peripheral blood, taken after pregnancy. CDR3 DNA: TGTGCCTGGAGTCTACGGGGAGGGAAAGGCTATGGCTACACCTTC. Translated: CAWSLRGGKGYGYTF.